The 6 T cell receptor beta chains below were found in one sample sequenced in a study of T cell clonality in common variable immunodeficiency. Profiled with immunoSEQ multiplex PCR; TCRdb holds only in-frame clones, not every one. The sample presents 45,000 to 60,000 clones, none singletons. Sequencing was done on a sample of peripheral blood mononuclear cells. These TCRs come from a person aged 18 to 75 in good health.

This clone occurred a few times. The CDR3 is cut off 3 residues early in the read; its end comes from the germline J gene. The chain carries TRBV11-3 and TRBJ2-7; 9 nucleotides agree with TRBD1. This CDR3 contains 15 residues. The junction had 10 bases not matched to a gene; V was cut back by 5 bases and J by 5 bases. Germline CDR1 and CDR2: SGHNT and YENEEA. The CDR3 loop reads CASSLRTGAEHEQYF. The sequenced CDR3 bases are TGTGCCAGCAGCCTCAGGACAGGGGCTGAACACGAG. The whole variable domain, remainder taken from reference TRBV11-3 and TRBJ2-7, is EAGVVQSPRYKIIEKKQPVAFWCNPISGHNTLYWYLQNLGQGPELLIRYENEEAVDDSQLPKDRFSAERLKGVDSTLKIQPAELGDSAVYLCASSLRTGAEHEQYFGPGTRLTVT.

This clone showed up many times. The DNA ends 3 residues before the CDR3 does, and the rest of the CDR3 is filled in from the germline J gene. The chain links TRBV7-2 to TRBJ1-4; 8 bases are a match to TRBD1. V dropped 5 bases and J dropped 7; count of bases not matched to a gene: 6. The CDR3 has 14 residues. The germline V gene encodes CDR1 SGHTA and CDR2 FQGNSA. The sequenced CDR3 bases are TGTGCCAGCAGCCCAGACAGGGGTGGTGAAAAA. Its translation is CASSPDRGGEK. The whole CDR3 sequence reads CASSPDRGGEKLFF.

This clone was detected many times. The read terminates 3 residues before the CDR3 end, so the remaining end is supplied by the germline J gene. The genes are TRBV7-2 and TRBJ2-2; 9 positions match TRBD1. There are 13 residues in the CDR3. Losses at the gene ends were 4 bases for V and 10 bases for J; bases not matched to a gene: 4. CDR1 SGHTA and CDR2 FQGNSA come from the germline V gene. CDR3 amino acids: CASSYRTGEELFF. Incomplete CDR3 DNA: TGTGCCAGCAGCTATAGGACAGGGGAGGAG.

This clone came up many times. The CDR3 here is CASSPGSTSSYEQYF. Incomplete CDR3 DNA: TGTGCCAGCTCACCGGGCAGCACTAGCTCCTACGAG. The genes are TRBV18 and TRBJ2-7, with D possibly matching TRBD2 (5 bases). The CDR3 end is not reached by the read, which stops 3 residues before it; the germline J gene fills it in. The length of the CDR3 is 15 residues. Germline V gene sequence: CDR1 KGHSH, CDR2 LQKENI. V was clipped by 3 bases and J by 0 bases, with 12 bases between them.

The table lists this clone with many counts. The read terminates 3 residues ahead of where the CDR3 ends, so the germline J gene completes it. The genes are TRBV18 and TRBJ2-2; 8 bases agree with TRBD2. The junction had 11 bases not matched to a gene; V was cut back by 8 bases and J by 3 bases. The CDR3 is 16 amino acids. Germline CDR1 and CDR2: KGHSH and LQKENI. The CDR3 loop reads CASPGGPSTDTGELFF. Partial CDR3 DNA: TGTGCCAGCCCGGGGGGGCCTAGCACGGACACCGGGGAG.

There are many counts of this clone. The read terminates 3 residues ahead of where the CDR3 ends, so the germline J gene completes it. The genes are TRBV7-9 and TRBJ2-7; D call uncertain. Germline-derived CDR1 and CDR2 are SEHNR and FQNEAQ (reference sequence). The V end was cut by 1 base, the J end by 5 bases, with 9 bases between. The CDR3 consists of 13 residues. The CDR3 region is CASSLGHGDEQYF. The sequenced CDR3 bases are TGTGCCAGCAGCTTAGGACACGGCGACGAG.